This TCR beta chain is drawn from a study of post-analysis software for immune sequencing data (dated by TCRdb to 2015 to 2017). Study-wide context: Disease courses on record covered relapsing-remitting, secondary progressive and progressive-relapsing multiple sclerosis, though some patients had no subtype annotation. The multiple sclerosis patient repertoires were compared with 10 to 12 previously published healthy control repertoires from donors aged about 6 to 26 years. A subset of samples was prepared in parallel using single-end sample barcoding, then pooled and co-amplified after Illumina adapter ligation. Summary of the overall study and its limitations: Compared with controls, multiple sclerosis patients had significantly lower normalized Chao1 diversity, a finding suggesting substantial peripheral T-cell clonal expansion. Patients showed significantly higher frequencies than controls for several TRBV segments, among them TRBV5-6, TRBV5-1 and TRBV20-1. Direct clustering with F measure revealed strong co-clustering of samples prepared in the same batch, which led to a batch-effect correction. The multiple sclerosis patient group was slightly younger than the control group.

Looking up the germline V gene (reference sequence) yields CDR1 SGHAT and CDR2 FQDESV. Germline trimming: 3 bases from V, 1 base from J; junction bases outside gene matches: 7. The CDR3 measures 16 amino acids from cysteine to phenylalanine. Just the 48-base CDR3 DNA is kept, in frame starting at base 1. TCR beta repertoires were profiled from peripheral blood of about a dozen young patients with multiple sclerosis to demonstrate the VDJtools post-analysis software. The multiple sclerosis patients were children and adolescents between roughly 6 and 16 years of age. Only a few counts were recorded for this clonotype. Its antigen is unknown. No base-level quality is on record; no much larger clone is a single base apart. The library relied on PCR. The listed sequencing device is Illumina HiSeq 2500. To reduce PCR and sequencing biases, unique molecular identifiers were built into the TCR beta cDNA libraries. Per 1 to 10 million input T cells, approximately 500,000 cDNA molecules were obtained, such that each molecule approximated one T cell. The patient libraries were prepared and sequenced with the same protocol used for the earlier healthy control dataset. Samples belonging to the same batch were prepared together, multiplexed and sequenced on a shared HiSeq lane. The authors' pipeline ran thus. MIGEC was used to process the raw barcoded reads, and molecular identifier groups with only a single read were discarded before consensus assembly and CDR3 extraction. VDJtools was used for post-analysis of the clonotype tables, and diversity was normalized by down-sampling every dataset to the size of the smallest sample. In repertoire overlap clustering, CDR3 amino acid sequences, but not nucleotide sequences, were matched to correct batch-related cross-sample contamination. Using fastp at Q25 and MiXCR, TCRdb reprocessed the public reads and kept productive beta chains. Under each unique CDR3 protein, matching rows form one entry showing the most common genes and DNA. These V and J calls derive from TCRdb rather than the authors' analysis. This sample lists 700,000 to 900,000 distinct CDR3 sequences; about half were detected once. The top ten clones comprise roughly 5% of the sample.

This TCR was sampled from a girl aged 10-17 years with multiple sclerosis. Material for sequencing was blood. This chain joins TRBV11-1 to TRBJ2-3, with 7 bases in between that match TRBD2. In nucleotides, the sequence is TGTGCCAGCAGCTTCGGCCGGGGGGAACGCACAGATACGCAGTATTTT. This translates into CASSFGRGERTDTQYF.